Below, 25 T cell receptor beta chains from the same sample are listed, as sequenced in a study of CD8+CD57+ T cells in acquired aplastic anemia. Flow cytometry had shown expanded CD8+CD57+ cells in the patients chosen for sequencing. Template material for TCR beta VDJ and CDR3 profiling consisted of genomic DNA. TCRdb itself ran the reads through MiXCR, one entry per CDR3 protein. This table has around 250,000 distinct CDR3 sequences, approximately 82% appearing once. The material sequenced was sorted CD4+, CD8+, or CD8+CD57+ T cells (not recorded which) from PBMCs. The receptors come from a human donor with aplastic anemia.

The rearrangement joins TRBV15 to TRBJ2-5; 7 positions match TRBD1. This CDR3 spans 15 amino acids. Germline CDR1 reads LNHNV; CDR2 reads YYDKDF (reference sequence). V lost 2 bases, J lost 5 bases, and 8 bases stayed unmatched. The CDR3 loop is CATSRTRSRGETQYF. The CDR3 DNA sequence: TGTGCCACCAGCAGAACCCGGAGCAGGGGGGAGACCCAGTACTTC.

About this clonotype itself: An end of the junction differs from the germline gene, which may be a read error. The gene calls are TRBV10-3 and TRBJ2-1; D is unresolved. The length of the CDR3 is 16 residues. Per germline, CDR1 ENHRY and CDR2 SYGVKD. The CDR3 bases are TGTGCCATCAGTGAGTCTTCAGGAAAACAAATGGATGAGAAGTTGTTC. Its protein is CAISESSGKQMDEKLF.

Concerning this clonotype itself: One end of the junction varies from germline; a read error may be responsible. The V gene is TRBV7-7, the J gene TRBJ2-5; D not resolved. This CDR3 comprises 14 residues. Per the germline V gene, CDR1 is SSHAT and CDR2 is FNYEAQ (reference sequence). CDR3 residues: CASSRAPNNEKLFF. The DNA of the CDR3 is TGTGCTAGCAGCAGAGCGCCCAACAATGAGAAGTTGTTCTTC.

The gene calls are TRBV29-1 and TRBJ2-3, with 8 nucleotides matching TRBD2. This CDR3 is built from 13 residues. The J segment lost 2 bases and the V segment lost 7 bases, leaving 5 bases of the junction unmatched. Germline V gene sequence: CDR1 SQVTM, CDR2 ANQGSEA. The CDR3 DNA reads as TGCAGCGGTAGCGGGGTGACCACAGATACGCAGTATTTT. It codes for CSGSGVTTDTQYF.

The chain has TRBV29-1 and TRBJ2-7; 9 nucleotides match TRBD2. With 3 bases clipped from V and 3 bases from J, the junction kept 0 bases outside the gene matches. The CDR3 has 12 amino acids. CDR1 is SQVTM, CDR2 ANQGSEA, per germline. CDR3 amino acids: CSVETSGYEQYF. In DNA, the CDR3 is TGCAGCGTTGAGACTAGCGGCTACGAGCAGTACTTC.

Points on this clonotype: Relative to the germline gene, one junction end is altered; a read error may explain this. The chain uses TRBV11-3 and TRBJ1-1; D possibly corresponds to TRBD1 (5 bases). Germline V gene data show CDR1 as SGHNT and CDR2 as YENEEA. The CDR3 length is 14 residues. CDR3 sequence reads: CASSVDSTDTEAFF. The CDR3 DNA sequence: TGTGCCAGCAGCGTAGACAGCACAGACACTGAAGCTTTCTTT.

This sequence joins TRBV9 and TRBJ2-5; TRBD1 is a possible D gene (6 bases). This CDR3 has 15 residues. Germline-derived CDR1 and CDR2 are SGDLS and YYNGEE. V was trimmed by 0 bases and J by 11 bases, leaving 20 bases between them. CDR3 residues: CASSVGGQTTDTQYF. The CDR3, as DNA: TGTGCCAGCAGCGTAGGGGGGCAGACCACAGATACGCAGTACTTC.

The rearrangement uses TRBV7-9 and TRBJ1-2; the D is unclear. The ends were cut back, 5 bases at V and 1 base at J, with 14 bases in the middle. Germline CDR1 and CDR2: SEHNR and FQNEAQ (reference sequence). CDR3 length equals 15 residues. CDR3 region: CASSRGRLGNYGYTF. The CDR3 nucleotides read TGTGCCAGCAGCCGCGGGCGATTGGGTAACTATGGCTACACCTTC.

This sequence joins TRBV7-9 and TRBJ1-6, with D maybe TRBD1 (5 bases). The CDR3 totals 16 residues. Looked up from germline, CDR1 is SEHNR and CDR2 is FQNEAQ (reference sequence). Between the trimmed V and J ends, which lost 5 bases and 18 bases, there was a span of 29 bases. The CDR3: CASSADSASYSSPPHF. Here the CDR3 DNA reads TGTGCCAGCAGCGCCGACAGCGCCTCCTATAGTTCTCCGCCCCACTTT.

The CDR3 is CASRWGKGGHNFGLHF. Here the CDR3 DNA reads TGTGCCAGCCGCTGGGGGAAGGGGGGCCATAATTTCGGCCTCCACTTT. This sequence joins TRBV7-9 and TRBJ1-6; tentatively, D is TRBD1 (6 bases). Germline CDR1 and CDR2: SEHNR and FQNEAQ (reference sequence). V shed 8 bases and J shed 15 bases, with 29 bases lying between them. This CDR3 is 16 amino acids long. The full variable domain, its missing parts supplied by reference TRBV7-9 and TRBJ1-6, is DTGVSQNPRHKITKRGQNVTFRCDPISEHNRLYWYRQTLGQGPEFLTYFQNEAQLEKSRLLSDRFSAERPKGSFSTLEIQRTEQGDSAMYLCASRWGKGGHNFGLHFGNGTRLTVT.

On this clonotype: One junction end disagrees with the germline gene, perhaps due to a read error. The J gene is TRBJ2-1, the V gene TRBV2; D might be TRBD1 or TRBD2, each matching 6 bases. The length of the CDR3 is 16 residues. CDR1 SNHLY and CDR2 FYNNEI come from the germline V gene. CDR3 coding DNA: TGTGCCAGCAGGGACGGGGGCGCAAACAGGCAGGATGAGCACCCATTC. Translated, it gives CASRDGGANRQDEHPF.

This clonotype was detected only once. V gene TRBV7-7 combines with J gene TRBJ1-2; D gene uncertain. CDR1 and CDR2 from the germline V gene are SSHAT and FNYEAQ (reference sequence). The ends were cut back, 7 bases at V and 8 bases at J, with 11 bases in the middle. This CDR3 contains 11 residues. CDR3 loop: CASMIEPGYTF. In nucleotides, the CDR3 is TGTGCCAGCATGATCGAACCGGGCTACACCTTC.

This clonotype was observed a few times. The chain recombines TRBV9 with TRBJ2-3; D is unresolved. Germline CDR1 SGDLS, CDR2 YYNGEE. V dropped 4 bases and J dropped 9 bases, with 18 bases sitting between them. This CDR3 has 14 residues. CDR3 nucleotides: TGTGCCAGCAGCTTAGCAGCCGGTCCCTACACGCAGTATTTT. Its translation: CASSLAAGPYTQYF.

The chain is built from TRBV11-1 and TRBJ2-7; 8 bases fit TRBD2. V shed 5 bases, J shed 3 bases, and the junction held 12 bases outside the gene matches. Germline values: CDR1 SGHAT, CDR2 FQDESV (reference sequence). The CDR3 is 16 residues long. CDR3 sequence: CASSTPGGGWYYEQYV. The CDR3 DNA follows: TGTGCCAGCAGCACGCCTGGCGGGGGGTGGTACTACGAGCAGTACGTC.

This sequence joins TRBV5-1 and TRBJ1-2; TRBD1 might be the D (5 bases). CDR1 and CDR2 (germline): SGHRS, YFSETQ. This CDR3 region has 15 residues. The germline V and J ends were trimmed by 4 bases and 4 bases, with 17 bases remaining between them. In DNA form, the CDR3 reads TGCGCCAGCAGCCAAGGGGCGACAGACCTCTATGGCTACACCTTC. The encoded protein is CASSQGATDLYGYTF.

The CDR3: CASSCDRGLGGYTF. The DNA of the CDR3 is TGTGCCAGCAGCTGCGACAGGGGGCTGGGGGGCTACACCTTC. The chain recombines TRBV7-9 with TRBJ1-2; TRBD1 agrees at 10 bases. The germline V gene has CDR1 SEHNR and CDR2 FQNEAQ (reference sequence). This CDR3 has 14 residues. With 4 bases clipped from V and 8 bases from J, the junction kept 7 bases outside the gene matches.

This clonotype was seen once. The CDR3 does not close with the conserved phenylalanine or tryptophan, likely indicating a read error. It is unclear where the CDR3 begins or ends on the DNA, so no DNA is shown, and the CDR3 is as TCRdb lists it. This sequence joins TRBV7-9 and TRBJ2-3; the table's D call, TRBD1, was not checked against the DNA. The CDR3 has 13 amino acids, counting both end residues. Germline values: CDR1 SEHNR, CDR2 FQNEAQ (reference sequence). CDR3 sequence: CASSSRDSSPRDT.

To note about this clonotype: A junction end diverges from the germline sequence, so it may reflect a read error. V and J are TRBV9 and TRBJ1-2; D call uncertain. The germline CDR1 and CDR2 sequences are SGDLS and YYNGEE. The CDR3 runs to 13 residues. The CDR3 sequence is CASSQGFAGGYSF. CDR3 nucleotides: TGCGCCAGCAGCCAAGGCTTTGCTGGTGGCTACTCCTTC.

With respect to this clonotype: One end of the junction varies from germline; a read error may be responsible. The rearrangement uses TRBV7-9 and TRBJ2-3; 9 bases match TRBD1. The CDR3 length is 14 residues. Germline values: CDR1 SEHNR, CDR2 FQNEAQ (reference sequence). The DNA for the CDR3 is TGCGCCAGCAGCCAAGATAGGACAGGGGAGGTCTACGAGTTT. Protein product: CASSQDRTGEVYEF.

A remark on this clonotype: This may be a read error, as it is one base from a much larger clone. The genes are TRBV19 and TRBJ1-2; D possibly corresponds to TRBD1 (5 bases). The CDR3 totals 14 residues. CDR1 is LNHDA, CDR2 SQIVND, per germline (reference sequence). The CDR3 is CASSSLWGNFGYTF. DNA for the CDR3: TGTGCCAGCAGTTCCCTCTGGGGGAACTTTGGCTACACCTTC. Full variable domain (rest looked up from reference TRBV19 and TRBJ1-2): DGGITQSPKYLFRKEGQNVTLSCEQNLNHDAMYWYRQDPGQGLRLIYYSQIVNDFQKGDIAEGYSVSREKKESFPLTVTSAQKNPTAFYLCASSSLWGNFGYTFGSGTRLTVV.

To note about this clonotype: The CDR3 ends on some other residue instead of the conserved phenylalanine or tryptophan, so this is likely a read error. Because the CDR3's place on the DNA is in doubt, the DNA is left out and the CDR3 is given as listed by TCRdb. The CDR3 loop is CASSEGGGETQYFRPG. The genes are TRBV2 and TRBJ2-1; the table gives TRBD1 as D, unverified against the DNA. The CDR3 has 16 residues if both end residues are counted. Germline CDR1 is SNHLY and CDR2 is FYNNEI.

The V gene is TRBV11-3, the J gene TRBJ2-3, with D perhaps matching TRBD1 or TRBD2 (5 bases each). The CDR3 contains 13 residues. Germline V gene sequence: CDR1 SGHNT, CDR2 YENEEA. Trimming stripped 3 bases from V and 9 bases from J, with 13 bases between. CDR3 sequence reads: CASSLERDGTQYF. As DNA, the CDR3 is TGTGCCAGCAGCTTGGAGAGGGACGGGACGCAGTATTTT.

V gene TRBV5-1 combines with J gene TRBJ2-2; 7 bases are a match to TRBD1. The CDR3 loop spans 15 amino acids. From germline, CDR1 is SGHRS and CDR2 YFSETQ. V dropped 2 bases and J dropped 13; count of bases not matched to a gene: 14. The CDR3 region is CASSFEGGGNQPLFF. The CDR3 DNA sequence: TGCGCCAGCAGCTTCGAAGGGGGCGGTAATCAGCCGCTGTTTTTT.

The chain joins TRBV19 to TRBJ2-7; TRBD2 matches at 7 bases. This CDR3 is 16 amino acids long. The germline gives CDR1 LNHDA, CDR2 SQIVND (reference sequence). V gave up 3 bases and J gave up 12 bases; unmatched junction bases: 20. CDR3 sequence: CASSMAGETYQAQSYV. The CDR3 nucleotides are TGTGCCAGTAGTATGGCGGGGGAGACCTACCAGGCGCAGTCGTACGTC.

The CDR3 is CANSFTSDGTALSYEQYV. CDR3 sequence (DNA): TGTGCCAACAGCTTTACTAGCGACGGGACGGCCCTTTCCTACGAGCAGTACGTC. This chain links TRBV5-4 with TRBJ2-7, with 7 bases matching TRBD2. The CDR3 is 18 residues long. Germline CDR1 and CDR2: SGHNT and YYREEE (reference sequence).